Shown below are 13 T cell receptor beta chains from a single sample sequenced in a study of blood T cell repertoires in COVID-19. Profiling relied on immunoSEQ multiplex PCR, and the TCRdb table lists in-frame clones only, not all of them. The repertoire holds about 200,000 clones, with around four fifths as singletons. Sequencing was performed on peripheral blood. These TCRs come from a woman aged 45-60 years with acute or convalescent COVID-19.

The chain combines TRBV5-6 with TRBJ2-2; TRBD1 is a possible D gene (6 bases). CDR1 SGHDT and CDR2 YYEEEE come from the germline V gene. The CDR3 sequence is 14 residues long. The V end lost 1 base, the J end lost 4 bases, and 8 bases lay between the germline ends. The DNA of the CDR3 is TGTGCCAGCAGCTTGACAGGGCTCACCGGGGAGCTGTTTTTT. Encoded protein: CASSLTGLTGELFF.

This chain joins TRBV27 and TRBJ1-4, with D possibly being TRBD1 (6 bases). Germline loops: CDR1 MNHEY, CDR2 SMNVEV (reference sequence). This CDR3 contains 15 residues. V shed 2 bases and J shed 5 bases, with 12 bases lying between them. The CDR3 bases are TGTGCCAGCAGTTTACTCGGACAGATAAATGAAAAACTGTTTTTT. This codes for CASSLLGQINEKLFF.

The chain combines TRBV3-1 (or the pseudogene TRBV3-2) with TRBJ2-2; D gene uncertain. CDR3 length: 13 amino acids. Per germline, CDR1 LGHDT and CDR2 YNNKEL (reference sequence). Deletions cut 4 bases from V and 5 bases from J, with 8 bases between. The CDR3 nucleotides read TGTGCCAGCAGCCCGTTTATAACCGGGGAGCTGTTTTTT. It encodes CASSPFITGELFF.

This chain connects TRBV27 to TRBJ1-1; TRBD1 matches 10 bases. CDR1 is MNHEY and CDR2 is SMNVEV in the germline V gene (reference sequence). Losses at the gene ends were 8 bases for V and 3 bases for J; bases not matched to a gene: 3. The CDR3 consists of 13 residues. The CDR3 nucleotides read TGTGCCAGCGCGGACAGGGGGGACACTGAAGCTTTCTTT. Its protein is CASADRGDTEAFF.

The chain couples TRBV28 to TRBJ1-5, with D hard to call. V lost 3 bases and J 4 bases, leaving 13 bases between the germline ends. Germline V gene data show CDR1 as MDHEN and CDR2 as SYDVKM. The CDR3 consists of 15 residues. The CDR3: CASSLNGISNQPQHF. CDR3 coding DNA: TGTGCCAGCAGTTTGAACGGGATCTCGAATCAGCCCCAGCATTTT. The entire variable domain, with the rest obtained from reference TRBV28 and TRBJ1-5, is as follows: DVKVTQSSRYLVKRTGEKVFLECVQDMDHENMFWYRQDPGLGLRLIYFSYDVKMKEKGDIPEGYSVSREKKERFSLILESASTNQTSMYLCASSLNGISNQPQHFGDGTRLSIL.

The rearrangement uses TRBV6-4 and TRBJ1-5; TRBD1 is a possible D gene (5 bases). V was shortened by 10 bases and J by 7 bases, with 14 bases between the two germline ends. Germline lookup yields CDR1 MRHNA and CDR2 SNTAGT. The CDR3 length is 12 residues. CDR3 in DNA: TGTGCCACCCTAGGGGTGTACCAGCCCCAGCATTTT. Translated: CATLGVYQPQHF.

This clone was picked up many times. The rearrangement links TRBV24-1 to TRBJ2-2, with TRBD1 matching 8 bases. The CDR3 is 16 residues long. Losses at the gene ends were 2 bases for V and 2 bases for J; bases not matched to a gene: 3. Germline assignment: CDR1 KGHDR and CDR2 SFDVKD. In DNA, the CDR3 is TGTGCCACCAGTGATTCTTCAGGGGGCAACACCGGGGAGCTGTTTTTT. It is translated as CATSDSSGGNTGELFF.

The chain uses TRBV7-9 and TRBJ2-1, with TRBD2 identical over 8 bases. The germline V gene encodes CDR1 SEHNR and CDR2 FQNEAQ (reference sequence). Trimming cost V 6 bases and J 9 bases; bases outside gene matches: 10. CDR3 length equals 14 residues. CDR3 sequence: CASSYTSGTSEQFF. CDR3 bases: TGTGCCAGCAGTTACACGTCCGGGACTAGTGAGCAGTTCTTC.

This clone showed up just once. The V and J genes are TRBV5-6 and TRBJ2-3, with D tentatively TRBD1 (5 bases). The V gene's germline CDR1 is SGHDT and CDR2 YYEEEE. Trimming removed 4 bases at V and 0 bases at J, with 9 bases between. The length of the CDR3 is 14 residues. The CDR3 region is CASSRTSSTDTQYF. As DNA, the CDR3 is TGTGCCAGCAGCCGGACATCAAGCACAGATACGCAGTATTTT.

This clone was recorded only once. Other DNA sequences in the same sample also yield this CDR3. This sequence joins TRBV5-1 and TRBJ2-7; D call uncertain. There are 12 residues in the CDR3. V dropped 1 base and J dropped 4 bases, with 6 bases sitting between them. CDR1 and CDR2 from the germline V gene are SGHRS and YFSETQ. The CDR3 spells CASSLNTYEQYF. The CDR3 nucleotides are TGCGCCAGCAGCTTGAACACGTACGAGCAGTACTTC.

This clone was seen only a few times. V usage is TRBV5-1 and J usage is TRBJ2-1; 11 nucleotides line up with TRBD2. The V gene end was trimmed by 1 base and the J gene end by 6 bases; junction bases not matched to a gene: 0. The CDR3 runs to 14 residues. CDR1 is SGHRS, CDR2 YFSETQ, per germline. The CDR3 sequence: CASSLTSGSNEQFF. DNA of the CDR3: TGCGCCAGCAGCTTGACTAGCGGGAGCAATGAGCAGTTCTTC.

The V gene is TRBV7-9, the J gene TRBJ2-3, with 9 bases matching TRBD1. The CDR3 spans 16 residues. Germline V gene data show CDR1 as SEHNR and CDR2 as FQNEAQ (reference sequence). V lost 2 bases to trimming and J lost 2 bases; unmatched junction nucleotides: 5. The CDR3 spells CASSLTGGRITDTQYF. DNA for the CDR3: TGTGCCAGCAGCTTAACAGGGGGCCGAATCACAGATACGCAGTATTTT. The full variable domain, in which reference TRBV7-9 and TRBJ2-3 provide the parts outside the CDR3, is DTGVSQNPRHKITKRGQNVTFRCDPISEHNRLYWYRQTLGQGPEFLTYFQNEAQLEKSRLLSDRFSAERPKGSFSTLEIQRTEQGDSAMYLCASSLTGGRITDTQYFGPGTRLTVL.

The chain combines TRBV6-5 with TRBJ2-3; 11 bases are shared with TRBD1. The CDR3 has 14 amino acids. The J segment lost 6 bases and the V segment lost 8 bases, leaving 7 bases of the junction unmatched. Germline V gene data show CDR1 as MNHEY and CDR2 as SVGAGI. CDR3 residues: CASETGQGADTQYF. The CDR3 DNA reads as TGTGCCAGCGAAACCGGACAGGGGGCGGATACGCAGTATTTT.